This T cell receptor (beta chain) was obtained from a study of tumor-infiltrating lymphocytes in localized non-small cell lung cancer. Study-level information: The cohort mixed smokers and never-smokers, several histologies, and some post-neoadjuvant-chemotherapy samples. Tumor tissue and non-adjacent uninvolved lung came from each patient.

The ends lost 5 bases at V and 4 bases at J; junction bases unmatched: 5. The CDR3 is 14 residues long. Germline V lookup: CDR1 SGHVS, CDR2 FNYEAQ. Clones were sequenced by immunoSEQ multiplex PCR, and TCRdb holds only the in-frame ones, with some missing. The top ten hold about 4% of the sample, which has 14,000 or so clones, roughly 75% seen once. This TCR was recovered from a human donor with non-small cell lung cancer. The gene calls are TRBV7-6 and TRBJ1-3, with 7 bases lining up with TRBD1. The sequenced sample was lung tumor tissue. Here the CDR3 reads CASSPGQAGNTIYF. CDR3 in DNA: TGTGCCAGCAGCCCCGGACAGGCGGGAAACACCATATATTTT.